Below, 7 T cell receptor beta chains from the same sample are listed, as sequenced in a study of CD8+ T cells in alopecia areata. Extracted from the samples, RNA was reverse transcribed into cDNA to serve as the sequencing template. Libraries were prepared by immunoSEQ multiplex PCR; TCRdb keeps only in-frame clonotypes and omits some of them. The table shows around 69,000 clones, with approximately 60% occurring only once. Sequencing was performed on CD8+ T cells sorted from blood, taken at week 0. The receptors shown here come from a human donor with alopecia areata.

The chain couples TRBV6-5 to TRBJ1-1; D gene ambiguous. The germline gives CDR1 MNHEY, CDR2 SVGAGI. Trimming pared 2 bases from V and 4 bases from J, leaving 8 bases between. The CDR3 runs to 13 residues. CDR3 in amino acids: CASSYGRTTEAFF. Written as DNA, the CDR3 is TGTGCCAGCAGTTACGGTCGAACCACTGAAGCTTTCTTT.

The CDR3 nucleotides are TGCGCCAGCAGCCAATATGACAGTGCCTACGAGCAGTACTTC. Its translation is CASSQYDSAYEQYF. The chain employs TRBV4-1 and TRBJ2-7; the D gene is possibly TRBD1 (5 bases). Germline-derived CDR1 and CDR2 are MGHRA and YSYEKL. V was shortened by 2 bases and J by 2 bases, with 10 bases between the two germline ends. This CDR3 is built from 14 residues.

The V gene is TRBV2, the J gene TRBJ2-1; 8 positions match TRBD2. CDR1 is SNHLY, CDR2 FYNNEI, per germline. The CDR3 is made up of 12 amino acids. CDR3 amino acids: CGAGDAYNEQFF. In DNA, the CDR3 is TGTGGAGCGGGAGACGCCTACAATGAGCAGTTCTTC.

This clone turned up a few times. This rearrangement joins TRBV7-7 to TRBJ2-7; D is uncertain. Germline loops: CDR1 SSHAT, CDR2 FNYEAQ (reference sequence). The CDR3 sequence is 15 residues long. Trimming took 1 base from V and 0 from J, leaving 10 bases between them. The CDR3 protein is CASSLDPTFSYEQYF. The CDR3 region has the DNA TGTGCCAGCAGCTTAGATCCCACGTTCTCCTACGAGCAGTACTTC.

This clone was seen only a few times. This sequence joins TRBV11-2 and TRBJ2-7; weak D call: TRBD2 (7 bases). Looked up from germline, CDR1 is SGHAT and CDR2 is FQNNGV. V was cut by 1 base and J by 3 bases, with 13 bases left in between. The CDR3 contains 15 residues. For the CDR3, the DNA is TGTGCCAGCAGCTTAGCGGGAGGACAGATCTACGAGCAGTACTTC. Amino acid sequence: CASSLAGGQIYEQYF. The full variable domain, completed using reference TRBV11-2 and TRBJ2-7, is EAGVAQSPRYKIIEKRQSVAFWCNPISGHATLYWYQQILGQGPKLLIQFQNNGVVDDSQLPKDRFSAERLKGVDSTLKIQPAKLEDSAVYLCASSLAGGQIYEQYFGPGTRLTVT.

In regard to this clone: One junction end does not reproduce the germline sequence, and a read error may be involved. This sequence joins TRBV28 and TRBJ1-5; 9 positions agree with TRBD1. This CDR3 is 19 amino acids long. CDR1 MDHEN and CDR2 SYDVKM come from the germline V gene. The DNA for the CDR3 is TGTGCCAGCAGATTATTACTGGGACAGGGAGTTATAAGCAATCAGCCCCAGCATTTT. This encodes CASRLLLGQGVISNQPQHF.

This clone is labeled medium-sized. The CDR3 is CASSLIGRGNTEAFF. The CDR3 DNA follows: TGTGCCAGCAGTTTAATCGGCAGGGGTAACACTGAAGCTTTCTTT. The chain carries TRBV27 and TRBJ1-1; weak D call: TRBD1 (6 bases). The V end was cut by 2 bases, the J end by 2 bases, with 12 bases between. Germline CDR1 MNHEY, CDR2 SMNVEV (reference sequence). This CDR3 spans 15 amino acids.